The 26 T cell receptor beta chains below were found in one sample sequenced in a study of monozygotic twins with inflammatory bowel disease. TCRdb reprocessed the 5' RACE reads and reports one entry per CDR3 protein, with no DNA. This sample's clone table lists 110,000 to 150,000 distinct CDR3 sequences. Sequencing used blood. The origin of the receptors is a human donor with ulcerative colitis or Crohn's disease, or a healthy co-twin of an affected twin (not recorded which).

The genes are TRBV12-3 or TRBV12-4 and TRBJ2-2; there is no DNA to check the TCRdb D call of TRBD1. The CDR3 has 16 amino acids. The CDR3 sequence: CASSYQGTGRTGELFF.

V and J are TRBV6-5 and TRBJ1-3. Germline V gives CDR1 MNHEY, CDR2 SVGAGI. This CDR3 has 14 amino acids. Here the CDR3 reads CASSLIGSGNTIYF.

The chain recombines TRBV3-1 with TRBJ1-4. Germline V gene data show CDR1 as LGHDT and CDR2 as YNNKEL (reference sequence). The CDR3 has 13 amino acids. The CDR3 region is CASSQMPTEKLFF.

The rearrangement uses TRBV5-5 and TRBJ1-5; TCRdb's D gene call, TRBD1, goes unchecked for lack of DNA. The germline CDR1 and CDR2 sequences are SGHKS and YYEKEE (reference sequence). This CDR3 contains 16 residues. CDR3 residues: CASSLAGTGTNQPQHF.

The CDR3 sequence: CASSQAFTSGYNEQFF. This chain uses TRBV3-1 with TRBJ2-1; absent DNA, TCRdb's TRBD2 call cannot be checked. The germline CDR1 and CDR2 sequences are LGHDT and YNNKEL (reference sequence). CDR3 size: 16 residues.

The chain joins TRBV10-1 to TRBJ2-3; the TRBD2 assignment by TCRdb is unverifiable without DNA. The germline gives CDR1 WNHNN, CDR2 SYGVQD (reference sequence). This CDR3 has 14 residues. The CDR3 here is CASSSGDGTDTQYF.

The chain's CDR3 is CASSLTGTGIHTQYF. This chain connects TRBV14 to TRBJ2-3; TCRdb names TRBD1, which stays unverified in the absence of DNA. CDR1 is SGHDN, CDR2 FVKESK, per germline. This CDR3 spans 15 amino acids.

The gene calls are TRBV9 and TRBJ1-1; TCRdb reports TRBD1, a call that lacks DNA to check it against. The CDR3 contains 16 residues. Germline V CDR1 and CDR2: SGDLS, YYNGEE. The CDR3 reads CASSGPGQGKNTEAFF.

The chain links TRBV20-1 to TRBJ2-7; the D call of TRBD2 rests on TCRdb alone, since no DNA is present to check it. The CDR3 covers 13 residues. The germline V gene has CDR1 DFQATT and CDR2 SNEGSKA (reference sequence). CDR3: CSAPLSGVDEQYF.

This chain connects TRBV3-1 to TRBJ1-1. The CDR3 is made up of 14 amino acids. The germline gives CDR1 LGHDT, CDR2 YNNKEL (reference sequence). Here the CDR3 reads CASSQDLGAAEAFF. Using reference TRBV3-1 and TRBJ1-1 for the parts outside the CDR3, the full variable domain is DTAVSQTPKYLVTQMGNDKSIKCEQNLGHDTMYWYKQDSKKFLKIMFSYNNKELIINETVPNRFSPKSPDKAHLNLHINSLELGDSAVYFCASSQDLGAAEAFFGQGTRLTVV.

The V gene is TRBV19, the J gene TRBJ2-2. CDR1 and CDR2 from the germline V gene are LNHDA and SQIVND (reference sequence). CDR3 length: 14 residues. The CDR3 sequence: CASSIRGATGELFF.

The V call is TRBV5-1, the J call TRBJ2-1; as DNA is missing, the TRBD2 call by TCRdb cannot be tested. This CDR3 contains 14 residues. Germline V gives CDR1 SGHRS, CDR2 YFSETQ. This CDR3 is CASSLAGDSNEQFF.

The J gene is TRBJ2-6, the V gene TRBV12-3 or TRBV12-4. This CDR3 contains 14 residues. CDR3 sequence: CASSLTTGANVLTF.

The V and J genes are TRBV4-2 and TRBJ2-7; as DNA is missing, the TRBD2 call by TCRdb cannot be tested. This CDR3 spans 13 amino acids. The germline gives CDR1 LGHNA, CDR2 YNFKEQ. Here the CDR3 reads CASSQGGTYEQYF.

The CDR3 loop is CASTTNQEDQPQHF. The gene calls are TRBV6-1 and TRBJ1-5. The CDR3 length is 14 residues. The V gene's germline CDR1 is MNHNS and CDR2 SASEGT.

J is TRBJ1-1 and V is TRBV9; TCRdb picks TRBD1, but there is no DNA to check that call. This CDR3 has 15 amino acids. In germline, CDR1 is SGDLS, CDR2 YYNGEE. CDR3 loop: CASSVASDKNTEAFF.

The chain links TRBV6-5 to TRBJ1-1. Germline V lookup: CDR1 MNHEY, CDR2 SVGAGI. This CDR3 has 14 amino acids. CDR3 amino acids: CASSSGREGVEAFF.

CDR3 amino acids: CASTGEIEQFF. This sequence joins TRBV7-9 and TRBJ2-1; the D call from TCRdb, TRBD1, cannot be confirmed without DNA. CDR3 length: 11 residues. Per germline, CDR1 SEHNR and CDR2 FQNEAQ (reference sequence).

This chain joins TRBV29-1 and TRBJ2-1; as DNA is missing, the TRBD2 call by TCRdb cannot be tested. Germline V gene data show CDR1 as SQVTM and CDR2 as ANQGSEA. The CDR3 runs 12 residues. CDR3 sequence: CSVDGGKFEQFF.

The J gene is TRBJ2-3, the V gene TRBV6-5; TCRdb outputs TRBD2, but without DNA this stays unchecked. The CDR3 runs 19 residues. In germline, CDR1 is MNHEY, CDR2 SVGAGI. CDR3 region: CASSYRFGTSGIGTDTQYF.

The CDR3 region is CASSVPTGNVYEQYF. The chain combines TRBV6-2 or TRBV6-3 with TRBJ2-7; TCRdb lists TRBD1, though no DNA is available to test this call. In germline, CDR1 is MNHEY, CDR2 SVGEGT. The CDR3 is 15 residues long.

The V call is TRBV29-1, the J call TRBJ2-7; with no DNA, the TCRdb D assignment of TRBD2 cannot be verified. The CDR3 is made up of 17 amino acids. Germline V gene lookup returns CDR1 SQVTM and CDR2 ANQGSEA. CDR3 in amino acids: CSVEERTSGRAAYEQYF.

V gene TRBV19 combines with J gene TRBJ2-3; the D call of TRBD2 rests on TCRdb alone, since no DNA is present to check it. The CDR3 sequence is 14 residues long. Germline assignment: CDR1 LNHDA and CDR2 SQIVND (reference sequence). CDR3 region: CASSMGTRAGTQYF.

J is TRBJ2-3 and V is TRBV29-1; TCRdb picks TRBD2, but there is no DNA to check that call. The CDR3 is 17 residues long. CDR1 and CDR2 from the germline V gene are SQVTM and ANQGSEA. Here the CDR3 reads CSVAQEGSLPSTDTQYF.

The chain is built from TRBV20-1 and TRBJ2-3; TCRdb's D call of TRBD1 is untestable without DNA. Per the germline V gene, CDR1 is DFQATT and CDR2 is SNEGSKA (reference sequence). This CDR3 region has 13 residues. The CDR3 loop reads CSARNSRADTQYF.

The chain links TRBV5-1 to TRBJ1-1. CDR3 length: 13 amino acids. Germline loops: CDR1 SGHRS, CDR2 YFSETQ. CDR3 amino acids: CASSLGAATEAFF.